This record concerns one T cell receptor beta chain sequence. The data were taken from a study of OX40 agonist ivuxolimab in advanced cancers. Turning to the study itself: Patients undergoing dose escalation presented with hepatocellular carcinoma, melanoma, renal cell or head and neck cancer.

Blood samples were obtained at baseline, cycle 4 day 1, and cycle 7 day 1. V shed 2 bases and J 5 bases; nucleotides not matched to a gene: 9. CDR1 and CDR2 (germline): MNHEY, SMNVEV (reference sequence). This CDR3 spans 17 amino acids. Clones were read by immunoSEQ multiplex PCR, and TCRdb kept only the in-frame ones, dropping some. The sample holds about 24,000 clones; 84% are singletons and the top ten take 16%. V is TRBV27 and J is TRBJ2-5; 12 bases fit TRBD2. The sequence was collected from an adult with an advanced solid tumor such as melanoma, head and neck, liver or kidney cancer. Sequencing was performed on CD4+ or CD8+ T cells sorted from blood, taken in a trial of the OX40 agonist ivuxolimab. Here the CDR3 DNA reads TGTGCCAGCAGTTTACTAGCGGGAGGGCCCCCGGGGGAGACCCAGTACTTC. Protein sequence: CASSLLAGGPPGETQYF.